Following are 9 T cell receptor beta chains from one sample sequenced in a study of vaccination and CD4 T cells after COVID-19. Described treatment: approximately 9-day PBMC culture with coronavirus spike peptide pools or control peptides (ViraFEST assay). These receptors have no identified antigens. Once obtained from cultured CD4+ T cells, the DNA was sequenced using the Oncomine TCR Beta short-read assay. TCRdb re-analysed the PCR reads in MiXCR, keeping a single row per CDR3 protein. The sample contains several thousand distinct CDR3 sequences, approximately 71% of which appear only once. The sequencing input was CD4+ T cells from blood, cultured in vitro. These receptors all stem from a human donor who had recovered from COVID-19.

This clonotype was seen a few times. The chain recombines TRBV20-1 with TRBJ2-5; possibly TRBD1 for D (5 bases). This CDR3 spans 15 amino acids. V dropped 2 bases and J dropped 3 bases, with 16 bases sitting between them. Germline V gene data show CDR1 as DFQATT and CDR2 as SNEGSKA (reference sequence). The CDR3 region has the DNA TGCAGTGCTAGACAAATGCGGACACCGAAAGAGACCCAGTACTTC. Protein sequence: CSARQMRTPKETQYF.

The chain uses TRBV27 and TRBJ1-2; tentative D call: TRBD1 (5 bases). Germline V gene data show CDR1 as MNHEY and CDR2 as SMNVEV (reference sequence). CDR3 length: 14 amino acids. V lost 2 bases to trimming and J lost 6 bases, with 13 bases between them. CDR3 residues: CASSLGVGGNGYTF. CDR3 in DNA: TGTGCCAGCAGTTTAGGAGTTGGGGGAAATGGCTACACCTTC.

V is TRBV7-9 and J is TRBJ2-2; maybe TRBD1 (5 bases). The CDR3 totals 16 residues. Looked up from germline, CDR1 is SEHNR and CDR2 is FQNEAQ (reference sequence). Trimming removed 4 bases from V and 6 bases from J, with 18 bases in between. The CDR3 bases are TGTGCCAGCAGCTGGCTGGGGCAGGGTAGCCCCGGGGAGCTGTTTTTT. The encoded protein is CASSWLGQGSPGELFF.

The chain recombines TRBV7-3 with TRBJ2-2, with TRBD1 matching over 9 bases. The ends lost 5 bases at V and 7 bases at J; junction bases unmatched: 14. Germline V gene sequence: CDR1 SGHTA, CDR2 FQGTGA. CDR3 length: 17 residues. In nucleotides, the CDR3 is TGTGCCAGCAGCCCTACTCACCTGACAGGGGGATACGGGGAGCTGTTTTTT. This translates into CASSPTHLTGGYGELFF.

The gene calls are TRBV7-2 and TRBJ2-5; D possibly corresponds to TRBD2 (6 bases). The CDR3 is made up of 15 amino acids. V lost 5 bases and J 0 bases, leaving 13 bases between the germline ends. The germline V gene has CDR1 SGHTA and CDR2 FQGNSA. The CDR3 nucleotides are TGTGCCAGCAGCGCGGGACTTCGCTACCAAGAGACCCAGTACTTC. It specifies CASSAGLRYQETQYF.

The V and J genes are TRBV6-5 and TRBJ1-2, with 11 positions matching TRBD1. The germline V gene has CDR1 MNHEY and CDR2 SVGAGI. The CDR3 extends over 16 amino acids. V shed 2 bases, J shed 5 bases, and the junction held 7 bases outside the gene matches. Here the CDR3 reads CASSYLRTGGSYGYTF. The CDR3, as DNA: TGTGCCAGCAGTTACCTTAGGACAGGGGGCAGTTATGGCTACACCTTC.

The gene calls are TRBV28 and TRBJ2-2, with D possibly matching TRBD2 (6 bases). Germline V gene sequence: CDR1 MDHEN, CDR2 SYDVKM. V lost 3 bases and J 3 bases, leaving 11 bases between the germline ends. The CDR3 runs to 15 residues. CDR3: CASSLGEVDTGELFF. The CDR3 DNA follows: TGTGCCAGCAGTTTGGGGGAGGTGGACACCGGGGAGCTGTTTTTT.

The V and J genes are TRBV20-1 and TRBJ2-5, with TRBD2 matching 9 bases. The ends lost 0 bases at V and 1 base at J; junction bases unmatched: 12. The germline gives CDR1 DFQATT, CDR2 SNEGSKA (reference sequence). The CDR3 is 18 amino acids. The CDR3 sequence: CSARDPLAGNNIQETQYF. The CDR3 bases are TGCAGTGCTAGAGATCCTCTAGCGGGGAATAATATCCAAGAGACCCAGTACTTC.

This clonotype was seen only a few times. This sequence joins TRBV7-2 and TRBJ2-7, with 9 positions matching TRBD2. The length of the CDR3 is 16 residues. Germline V gene sequence: CDR1 SGHTA, CDR2 FQGNSA. Trimming at V came to 3 bases and at J to 2 bases, leaving 8 bases not matched to a gene. The CDR3 DNA follows: TGTGCCAGCAGCTTGATCGGGGCTAGCGGGGCCTACGAGCAGTACTTC. It codes for CASSLIGASGAYEQYF.